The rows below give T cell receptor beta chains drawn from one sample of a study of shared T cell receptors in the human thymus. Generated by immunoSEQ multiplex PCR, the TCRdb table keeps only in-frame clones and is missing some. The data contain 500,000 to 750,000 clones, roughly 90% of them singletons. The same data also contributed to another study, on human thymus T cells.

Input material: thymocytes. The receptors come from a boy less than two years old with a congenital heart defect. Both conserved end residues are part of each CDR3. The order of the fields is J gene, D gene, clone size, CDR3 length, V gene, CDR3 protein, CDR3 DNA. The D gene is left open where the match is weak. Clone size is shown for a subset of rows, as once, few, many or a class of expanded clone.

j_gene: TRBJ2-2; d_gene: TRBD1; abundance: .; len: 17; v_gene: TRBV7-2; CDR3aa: CASSLAKGQGAVGELFF; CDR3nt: TGTGCCAGCAGCTTAGCAAAGGGACAGGGGGCGGTCGGGGAGCTGTTTTTT
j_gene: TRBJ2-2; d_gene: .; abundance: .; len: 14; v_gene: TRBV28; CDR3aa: CASNLRGATGELFF; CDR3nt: TGTGCCAGCAACCTCAGGGGGGCCACCGGGGAGCTGTTTTTT
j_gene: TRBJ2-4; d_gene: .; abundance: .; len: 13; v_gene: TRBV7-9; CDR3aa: CASSLEPKNIQYF; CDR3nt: TGTGCCAGCAGCTTAGAGCCCAAAAACATTCAGTACTTC
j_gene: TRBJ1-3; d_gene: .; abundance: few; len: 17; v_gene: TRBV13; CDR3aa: CASSLVGHVSSGNTIYF; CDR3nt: TGTGCCAGCAGCTTAGTAGGACACGTGAGCTCTGGAAACACCATATATTTT
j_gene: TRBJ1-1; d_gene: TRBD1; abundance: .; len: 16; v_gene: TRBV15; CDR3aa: CATSKNRGASATEAFF; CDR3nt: TGTGCCACCAGCAAGAACAGGGGGGCTAGCGCCACTGAAGCTTTCTTT
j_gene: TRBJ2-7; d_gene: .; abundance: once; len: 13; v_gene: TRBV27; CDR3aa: CASRAPTGYEQYF; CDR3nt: TGTGCCAGCAGGGCGCCGACAGGCTACGAGCAGTACTTC
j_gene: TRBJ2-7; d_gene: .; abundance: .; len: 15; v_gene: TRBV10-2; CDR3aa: CASRPDPPGDYEQYF; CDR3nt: TGCGCCAGCAGACCCGACCCCCCCGGAGACTACGAGCAGTACTTC
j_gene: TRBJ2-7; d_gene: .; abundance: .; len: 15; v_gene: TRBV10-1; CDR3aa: CASSTGIGGGYEQYF; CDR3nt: TGCGCCAGCTCCACAGGGATCGGTGGAGGCTACGAGCAGTACTTC
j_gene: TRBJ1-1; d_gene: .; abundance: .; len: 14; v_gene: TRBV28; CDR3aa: CASTPRGARTEAFF; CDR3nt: TGTGCCAGCACCCCGCGGGGAGCTCGAACTGAAGCTTTCTTT
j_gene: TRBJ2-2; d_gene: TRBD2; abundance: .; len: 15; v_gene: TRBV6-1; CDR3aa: CATITSGSVTGELFF; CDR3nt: TGTGCCACCATAACTAGCGGGAGCGTCACCGGGGAGCTGTTTTTT
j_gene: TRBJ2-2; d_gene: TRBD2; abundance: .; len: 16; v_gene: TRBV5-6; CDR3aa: CASLLAGGPNTGELFF; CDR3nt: TGTGCCAGCCTACTAGCGGGGGGCCCGAACACCGGGGAGCTGTTTTTT
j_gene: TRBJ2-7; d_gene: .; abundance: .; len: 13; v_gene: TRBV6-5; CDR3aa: CASSYSSRGEQYF; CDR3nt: TGTGCCAGCAGTTACTCGTCCAGGGGCGAGCAGTACTTC
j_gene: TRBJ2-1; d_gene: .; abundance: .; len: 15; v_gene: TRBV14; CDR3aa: CASSQVSRLYNEQFF; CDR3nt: TGTGCCAGCAGCCAAGTGTCGCGGCTTTACAATGAGCAGTTCTTC
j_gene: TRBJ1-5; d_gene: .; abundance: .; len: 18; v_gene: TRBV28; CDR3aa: CASSLSGACRLSNQPQHF; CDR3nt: TGTGCCAGCAGTTTATCAGGGGCCTGTCGTCTTAGCAATCAGCCCCAGCATTTT
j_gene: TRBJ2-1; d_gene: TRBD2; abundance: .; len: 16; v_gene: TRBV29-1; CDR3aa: CSGPVSGTSGTHEQFF; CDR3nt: TGCAGCGGACCGGTATCCGGGACTAGCGGGACCCATGAGCAGTTCTTC
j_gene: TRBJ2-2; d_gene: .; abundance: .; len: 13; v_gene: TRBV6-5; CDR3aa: CASKVGRTGELFF; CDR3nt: TGTGCCAGCAAGGTAGGGAGAACCGGGGAGCTGTTTTTT
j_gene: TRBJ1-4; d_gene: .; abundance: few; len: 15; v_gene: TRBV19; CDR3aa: CASSPQTVSSEKLFF; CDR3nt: TGTGCCAGTAGTCCCCAGACAGTATCGAGTGAAAAACTGTTTTTT
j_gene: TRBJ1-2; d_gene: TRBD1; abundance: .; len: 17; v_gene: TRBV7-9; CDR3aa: CASSLVGRTGGAYGYTF; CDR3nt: TGTGCCAGCAGCTTAGTGGGAAGGACAGGGGGCGCCTATGGCTACACCTTC
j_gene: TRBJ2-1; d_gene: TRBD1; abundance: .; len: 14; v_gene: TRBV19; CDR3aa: CASSIGTDYNEQFF; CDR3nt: TGTGCCAGTAGTATCGGGACAGATTACAATGAGCAGTTCTTC
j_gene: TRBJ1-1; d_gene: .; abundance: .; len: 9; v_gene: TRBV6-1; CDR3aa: CARGVEAFF; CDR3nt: TGTGCCAGAGGGGTGGAAGCTTTCTTT
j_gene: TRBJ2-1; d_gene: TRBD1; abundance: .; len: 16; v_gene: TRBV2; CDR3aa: CASRGLARGPNNEQFF; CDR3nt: TGTGCCAGCAGGGGGCTCGCCAGGGGGCCGAACAATGAGCAGTTCTTC
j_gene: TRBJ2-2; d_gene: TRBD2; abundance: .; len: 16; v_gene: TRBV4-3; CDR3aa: CASSQVAGSNTGELFF; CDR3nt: TGCGCCAGCAGCCAAGTAGCGGGCTCGAACACCGGGGAGCTGTTTTTT
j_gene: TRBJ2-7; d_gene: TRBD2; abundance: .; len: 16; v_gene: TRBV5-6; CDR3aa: CASSLDSGSGAYEQYF; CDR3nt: TGTGCCAGCAGCTTGGATAGCGGGAGTGGGGCCTACGAGCAGTACTTC
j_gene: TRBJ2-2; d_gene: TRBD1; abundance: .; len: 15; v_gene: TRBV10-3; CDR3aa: CAIRPWTGSAGELFF; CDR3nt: TGTGCCATCAGGCCCTGGACAGGGTCGGCCGGGGAGCTGTTTTTT
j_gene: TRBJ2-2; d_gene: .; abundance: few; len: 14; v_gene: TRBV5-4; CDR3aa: CASSLAPQIGELFF; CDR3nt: TGTGCCAGCAGCTTGGCCCCCCAAATCGGGGAGCTGTTTTTT
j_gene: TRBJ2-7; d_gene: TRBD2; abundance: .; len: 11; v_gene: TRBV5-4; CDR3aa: CAALAGNEQYF; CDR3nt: TGTGCCGCCCTAGCGGGGAACGAGCAGTACTTC
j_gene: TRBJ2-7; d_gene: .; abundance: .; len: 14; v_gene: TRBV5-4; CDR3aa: CASSFQGFDYEQYF; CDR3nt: TGTGCCAGCAGCTTCCAGGGCTTCGACTACGAGCAGTACTTC
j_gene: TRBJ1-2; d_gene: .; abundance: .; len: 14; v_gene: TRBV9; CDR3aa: CASSLVVGRTKYTF; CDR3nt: TGTGCCAGCAGCTTAGTGGTGGGGCGGACAAAGTACACCTTC
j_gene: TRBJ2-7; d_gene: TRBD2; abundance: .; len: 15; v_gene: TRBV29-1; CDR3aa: CSVGISGDTSYEQYF; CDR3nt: TGCAGCGTTGGAATCAGCGGGGATACTTCCTACGAGCAGTACTTC
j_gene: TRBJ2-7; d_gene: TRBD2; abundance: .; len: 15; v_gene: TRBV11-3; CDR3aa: CASSPPGTSRHEQYF; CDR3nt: TGTGCCAGCAGCCCTCCCGGGACTAGTAGGCACGAGCAGTACTTC
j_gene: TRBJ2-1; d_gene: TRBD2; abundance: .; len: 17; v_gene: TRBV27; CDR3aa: CASSTSSGPPRYNEQFF; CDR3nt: TGTGCCAGCAGTACCTCTAGCGGGCCCCCTCGGTACAATGAGCAGTTCTTC
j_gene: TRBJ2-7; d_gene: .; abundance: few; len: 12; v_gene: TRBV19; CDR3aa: CASSIAGAEQYF; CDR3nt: TGTGCCAGTAGTATAGCAGGGGCCGAGCAGTACTTC
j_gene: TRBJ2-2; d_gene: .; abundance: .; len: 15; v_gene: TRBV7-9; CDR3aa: CASPSNGVGAGELFF; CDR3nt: TGTGCCAGCCCCTCGAACGGGGTTGGGGCCGGGGAGCTGTTTTTT